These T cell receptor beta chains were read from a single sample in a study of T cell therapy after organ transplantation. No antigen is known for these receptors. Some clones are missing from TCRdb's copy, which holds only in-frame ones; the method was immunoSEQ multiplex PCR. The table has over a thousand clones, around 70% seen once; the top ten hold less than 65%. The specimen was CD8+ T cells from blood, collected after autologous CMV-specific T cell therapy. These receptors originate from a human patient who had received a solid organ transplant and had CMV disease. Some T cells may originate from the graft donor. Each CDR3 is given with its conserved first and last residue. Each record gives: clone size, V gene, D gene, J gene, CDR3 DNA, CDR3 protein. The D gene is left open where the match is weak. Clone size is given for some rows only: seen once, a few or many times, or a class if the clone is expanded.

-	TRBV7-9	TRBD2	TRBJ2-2	TGTGCCAGCAGCTATCCGGGACTAGCGAACACCGGGGAGCTGTTTTTT	CASSYPGLANTGELFF
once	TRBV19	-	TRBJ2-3	TGTGCCAGTAGTATAGTCTACCCCGCTAGCACAGATACGCAGTATTTT	CASSIVYPASTDTQYF
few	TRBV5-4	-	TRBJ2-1	TGTGCCAGCAGCTGGGGAGGCAGCCCTGAGCAGTTCTTC	CASSWGGSPEQFF
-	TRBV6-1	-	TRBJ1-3	TGTGCCAGTCAACAACTCGGCTCTGGAAACACCATATATTTT	CASQQLGSGNTIYF
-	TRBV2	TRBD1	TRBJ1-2	TGTGCCAGCAGTTTCCCGGAGACAGGGGGTGAGGGCTACACCTTC	CASSFPETGGEGYTF
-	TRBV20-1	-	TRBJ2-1	TGCAGTGCTAGCGGACATGAGCAGTTCTTC	CSASGHEQFF
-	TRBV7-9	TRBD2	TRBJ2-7	TGTGCCAGCAGTCATCCCAGCGGGAAAGAATACGAGCAGTACTTC	CASSHPSGKEYEQYF
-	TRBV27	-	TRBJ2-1	TGTGCCAGCAGTTTAAGGACCGGGTACTCCTACAATGAGCAGTTCTTC	CASSLRTGYSYNEQFF
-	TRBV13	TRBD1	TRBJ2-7	TGTGCCAGCAGCCCCACAGGGGGCGAGCAGTACTTC	CASSPTGGEQYF
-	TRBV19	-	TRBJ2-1	TGTGCCAGTAGTGCCGTCGCGGGCCCGGGCAATGAGCAGTTCTTC	CASSAVAGPGNEQFF
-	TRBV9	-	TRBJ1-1	TGTGCCAGCAGCCCCCGCTGGGTGGGCACTGAAGCTTTCTTT	CASSPRWVGTEAFF
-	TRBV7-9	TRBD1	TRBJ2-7	TGTGCCAGCAGCTCGTGGGGGGACAGGGTCTCCTACGAGCAGTACTTC	CASSSWGDRVSYEQYF
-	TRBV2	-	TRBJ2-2	TGTGCCAGCAGAGACCTCTTTCGGGGCCAGATGAGGGACACCGGGGAGCTGTTTTTT	CASRDLFRGQMRDTGELFF
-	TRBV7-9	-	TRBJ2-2	TGTGCCAGCAGCCCCACCGGGGGACACACCGGGGAGCTGTTTTTT	CASSPTGGHTGELFF
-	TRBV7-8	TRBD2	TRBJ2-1	TGTGCCAGCAGCTTAGAAAGCAACCATCCGGGACTATCCTACAATGAGCAGTTCTTC	CASSLESNHPGLSYNEQFF
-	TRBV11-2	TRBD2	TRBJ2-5	TGTGCCAGCACCTCCGGACTAGGAACAGAGACCCAGTACTTC	CASTSGLGTETQYF
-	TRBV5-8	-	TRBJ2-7	TGTGCCAGCAGGCCCGGGATCTACGAGCAGTACTTC	CASRPGIYEQYF
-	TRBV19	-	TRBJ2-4	TGTGCCAGTGCCTGGACAACCGCTTCCAAAAACATTCAGTACTTC	CASAWTTASKNIQYF
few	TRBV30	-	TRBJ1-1	TGTGCCTGGAGTGGGACCAGGGGCACTGAAGCTTTCTTT	CAWSGTRGTEAFF
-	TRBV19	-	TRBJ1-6	TGTGCCAGTAGTTCCTATAATTCACCCCTCCACTTT	CASSSYNSPLHF
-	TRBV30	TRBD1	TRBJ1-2	TGTGCCTGGAACCTAGGGACAGGGGCCTATGGCTACACCTTC	CAWNLGTGAYGYTF
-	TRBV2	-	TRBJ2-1	TGTGCCAGCAGTGGGTATTTCAATGAGCAGTTCTTC	CASSGYFNEQFF
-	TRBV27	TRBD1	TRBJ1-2	TGTGCCAGCAGTTTCTCGGACAGGGAGGGTGGCTACACCTTC	CASSFSDREGGYTF
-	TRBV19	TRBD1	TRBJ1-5	TGTGCCAGTAGCCTGGGGACAGGGGTCCAGCCCCAGCATTTT	CASSLGTGVQPQHF
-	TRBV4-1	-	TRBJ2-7	TGCGCCAGCAGCGGGACGCCGGGTTACGAGCAGTACTTC	CASSGTPGYEQYF
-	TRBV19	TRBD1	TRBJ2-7	TGTGCCAGTAGTCAGGGACAGCTCTACGAGCAGTACTTC	CASSQGQLYEQYF
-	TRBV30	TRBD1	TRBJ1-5	TGTGCCTGGAGCTCCGGGACAGGGGATCAGCCCCAGCATTTT	CAWSSGTGDQPQHF
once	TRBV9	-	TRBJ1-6	TGTGCCAGCAGCGTATCACAGAATAATTCACCCCTCCACTTT	CASSVSQNNSPLHF
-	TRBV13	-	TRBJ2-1	TGTGCCAGCAGCTTATTGACCGGTGAGCAGTTCTTC	CASSLLTGEQFF
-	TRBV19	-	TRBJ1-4	TGTGCCAGTAGTATATTGGGGGGAAATGAAAAACTGTTTTTT	CASSILGGNEKLFF